The 14 T cell receptor beta chains listed next were all sequenced from one sample in a study of Graves' ophthalmopathy and Graves' hyperthyroidism. Amplifying from RNA transcripts, the study obtained TCR beta CDR3 regions. The first round was an RT-PCR with HTBI primers, and the second round was a multiplex PCR. MiXCR, applied by TCRdb to the multiplex PCR reads, yields one record per CDR3 protein. The sample holds around 1.1 million distinct CDR3 sequences; approximately 35% are singletons and the top ten take 11%. The sequencing sample was made of peripheral blood or thyroid tissue (not recorded which). The receptors derive from an adult man with Graves' hyperthyroidism.

This clonotype was recorded at least ten times. The chain carries TRBV5-1 and TRBJ1-4; 11 positions agree with TRBD1. The CDR3 length is 14 residues. The V gene end was trimmed by 5 bases and the J gene end by 10 bases; junction bases not matched to a gene: 7. Germline V CDR1 and CDR2: SGHRS, YFSETQ. CDR3: CASRSGTGGGKLFF. In DNA, the CDR3 is TGCGCCAGCAGATCCGGGACAGGGGGTGGAAAACTGTTTTTT.

This clonotype came up a few times. The chain carries TRBV7-2 and TRBJ1-1; TRBD1 might be the D (5 bases). The CDR3 covers 15 residues. V was pared by 5 bases and J by 1 base, with 14 bases between. The germline CDR1 and CDR2 sequences are SGHTA and FQGNSA. The CDR3 DNA reads TGTGCCAGCAGCCCTCGAGAGGGGCCGAACACTGAAGCTTTCTTT. As protein: CASSPREGPNTEAFF.

The chain carries TRBV6-1 and TRBJ2-5; 8 bases are shared with TRBD2. CDR3 length: 14 amino acids. V lost 2 bases and J lost 7; bases outside the gene matches: 6. Per the germline V gene, CDR1 is MNHNS and CDR2 is SASEGT. CDR3 bases: TGTGCCAGCAGTGAAAGCGGGAGTGGCGGGACCCAGTACTTC. Its translation: CASSESGSGGTQYF.

The chain combines TRBV25-1 with TRBJ2-1; no firm D call. The CDR3 is 15 residues long. CDR1 is MGHDK and CDR2 is SYGVNS in the germline V gene. The V end was cut by 3 bases, the J end by 3 bases, with 12 bases between. The CDR3 region is CASSESWTGYNEQFF. The CDR3 DNA follows: TGTGCCAGCAGTGAGAGTTGGACGGGCTACAATGAGCAGTTCTTC.

This clonotype was seen at least ten times. CDR3 DNA: TGTGCCATCAGTCTACCGGACAGGGAGAACTCCTACGAGCAGTACTTC. Encoded protein: CAISLPDRENSYEQYF. The chain links TRBV10-3 to TRBJ2-7, with 8 positions matching TRBD1. This CDR3 has 16 amino acids. Looked up from germline, CDR1 is ENHRY and CDR2 is SYGVKD. Trimming took 5 bases from V and 0 from J; bases not matched to a gene: 9.

In nucleotides, the CDR3 is TGTGCCACCAGCGTCGGACGGTCGAACACTGAAGCTTTCTTT. This translates into CATSVGRSNTEAFF. The V call is TRBV24-1, the J call TRBJ1-1; D ambiguous. Germline loops: CDR1 KGHDR, CDR2 SFDVKD. The CDR3 length is 14 residues. Trimming cost V 7 bases and J 1 base, with 12 bases left between them.

The gene calls are TRBV29-1 and TRBJ1-5, with 8 positions matching TRBD1. The germline V gene encodes CDR1 SQVTM and CDR2 ANQGSEA. With V trimmed by 6 bases and J by 2 bases, 15 bases remained unmatched. The length of the CDR3 is 17 residues. This CDR3 reads CSVKLDRGIGGNQPQHF. CDR3 nucleotides: TGCAGCGTAAAACTTGACAGGGGAATTGGGGGCAATCAGCCCCAGCATTTT.

The chain couples TRBV19 to TRBJ1-2; D is possibly TRBD1 (5 bases). Looked up from germline, CDR1 is LNHDA and CDR2 is SQIVND (reference sequence). The CDR3 sequence is 13 residues long. V lost 7 bases, J lost 4 bases, and 13 bases lay in between. The CDR3: CASKQGTSYGYTF. The DNA for the CDR3 is TGTGCCAGTAAACAAGGGACGAGCTATGGCTACACCTTC.

The table lists this clonotype with a few counts. J is TRBJ2-7 and V is TRBV7-8; D may correspond to TRBD1 or TRBD2 (5 bases each). CDR3 length: 17 amino acids. Trimming shortened V by 5 bases and J by 0 bases, and 20 bases separated the two germline ends. Germline CDR1 reads SGHVS; CDR2 reads FQNEAQ. The CDR3 region has the DNA TGTGCCAGCAGCCTGCTCAGGGCTGCAGGGAGCTCCTACGAGCAGTACTTC. Protein: CASSLLRAAGSSYEQYF. Combining the CDR3 with reference TRBV7-8 and TRBJ2-7 gives the whole variable domain GAGVSQSPRYKVAKRGQDVALRCDPISGHVSLFWYQQALGQGPEFLTYFQNEAQLDKSGLPSDRFFAERPEGSVSTLKIQRTQQEDSAVYLCASSLLRAAGSSYEQYFGPGTRLTVT.

The chain employs TRBV9 and TRBJ1-2, with TRBD1 as a possible D gene (6 bases). The V and J ends lost 6 bases and 8 bases respectively, with 14 bases between them. The CDR3 runs to 12 residues. Per germline, CDR1 SGDLS and CDR2 YYNGEE. DNA for the CDR3: TGTGCCAGCACCCGCCGGACAGCCGGCTACACCTTC. It specifies CASTRRTAGYTF.

At least ten counts were recorded for this clonotype. The chain links TRBV2 to TRBJ2-7; a weak D match, TRBD1 (7 bases). V was cut by 3 bases and J by 5 bases, with 17 bases left in between. The CDR3 extends over 15 amino acids. Germline values: CDR1 SNHLY, CDR2 FYNNEI. CDR3 in DNA: TGTGCCAGCAGTGATCGACAGGGAGGAGTTGACGAGCAGTACTTC. Translated, it gives CASSDRQGGVDEQYF.

This sequence joins TRBV20-1 and TRBJ2-3; no clear D gene. Germline CDR1 is DFQATT and CDR2 is SNEGSKA (reference sequence). The CDR3 consists of 11 residues. Trimming took 3 bases from V and 2 from J, leaving 3 bases between them. The CDR3 DNA is TGCAGTGCTAGCCACACAGATACGCAGTATTTT. It translates to CSASHTDTQYF.

A remark on this clonotype: The germline gene is not matched at one end of the junction; a read error may be the cause. V gene TRBV20-1 combines with J gene TRBJ2-7; possibly TRBD2 for D (6 bases). Germline V lookup: CDR1 DFQATT, CDR2 SNEGSKA (reference sequence). This CDR3 is built from 8 residues. This CDR3 reads CSARDGTF. CDR3 DNA: TGCAGTGCTAGAGACGGGACTTTC.

This clonotype was detected many times. This chain uses TRBV7-9 with TRBJ2-5, with unresolved D. The CDR3 spans 14 residues. Trimming took 2 bases from V and 1 from J, leaving 8 bases between them. CDR1 SEHNR and CDR2 FQNEAQ come from the germline V gene (reference sequence). In DNA form, the CDR3 reads TGTGCCAGCAGCTTACCGAGGCCCCAAGAGACCCAGTACTTC. This codes for CASSLPRPQETQYF.